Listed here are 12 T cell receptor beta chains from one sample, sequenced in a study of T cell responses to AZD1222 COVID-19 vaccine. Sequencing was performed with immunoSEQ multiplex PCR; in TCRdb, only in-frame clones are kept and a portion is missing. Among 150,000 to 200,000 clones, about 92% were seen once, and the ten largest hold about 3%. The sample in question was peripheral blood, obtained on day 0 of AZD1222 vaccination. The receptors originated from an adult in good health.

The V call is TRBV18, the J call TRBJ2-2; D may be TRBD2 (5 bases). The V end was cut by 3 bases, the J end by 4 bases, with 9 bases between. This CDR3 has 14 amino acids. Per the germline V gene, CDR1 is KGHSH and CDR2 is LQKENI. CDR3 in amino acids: CASSPGGGTGELFF. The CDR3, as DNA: TGTGCCAGCTCACCGGGCGGAGGCACCGGGGAGCTGTTTTTT. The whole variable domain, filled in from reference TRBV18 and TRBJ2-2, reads NAGVMQNPRHLVRRRGQEARLRCSPMKGHSHVYWYRQLPEEGLKFMVYLQKENIIDESGMPKERFSAEFPKEGPSILRIQQVVRGDSAAYFCASSPGGGTGELFFGEGSRLTVL.

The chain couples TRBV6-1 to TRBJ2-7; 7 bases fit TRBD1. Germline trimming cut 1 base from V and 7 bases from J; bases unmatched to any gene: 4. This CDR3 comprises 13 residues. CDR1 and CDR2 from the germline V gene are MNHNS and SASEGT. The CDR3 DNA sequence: TGTGCCAGCAGTGAAGTAGGGGGCGGGGAGCAGTACTTC. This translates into CASSEVGGGEQYF.

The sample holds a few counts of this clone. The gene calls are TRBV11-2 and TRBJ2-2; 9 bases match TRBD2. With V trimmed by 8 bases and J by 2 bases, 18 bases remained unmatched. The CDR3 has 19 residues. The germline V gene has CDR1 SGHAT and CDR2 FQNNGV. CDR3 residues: CASAWVAGETILNTGELFF. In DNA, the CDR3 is TGTGCCAGCGCTTGGGTAGCGGGAGAGACGATACTAAACACCGGGGAGCTGTTTTTT.

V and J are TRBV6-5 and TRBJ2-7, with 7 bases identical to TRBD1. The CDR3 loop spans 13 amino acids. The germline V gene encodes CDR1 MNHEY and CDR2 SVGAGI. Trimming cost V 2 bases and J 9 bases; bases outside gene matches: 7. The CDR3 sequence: CASSYGRGIGQYF. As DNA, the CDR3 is TGTGCCAGCAGTTACGGCAGGGGGATCGGGCAGTACTTC.

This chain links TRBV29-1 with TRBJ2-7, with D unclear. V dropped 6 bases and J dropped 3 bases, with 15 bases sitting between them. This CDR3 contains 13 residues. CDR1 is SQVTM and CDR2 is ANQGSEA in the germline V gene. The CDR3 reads CSVATLRLYEQYF. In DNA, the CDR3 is TGCAGCGTGGCGACCCTACGTCTCTACGAGCAGTACTTC.

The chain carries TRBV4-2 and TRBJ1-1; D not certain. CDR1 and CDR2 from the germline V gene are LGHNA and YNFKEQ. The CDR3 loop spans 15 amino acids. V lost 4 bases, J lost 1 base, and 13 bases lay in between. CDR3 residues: CASSPPGRTNTEAFF. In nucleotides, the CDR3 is TGTGCCAGCAGCCCCCCAGGTAGGACGAACACTGAAGCTTTCTTT.

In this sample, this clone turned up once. The CDR3 DNA reads TGTGCCAGCAGCAGGGAACATGGCTACACCTTC. Translated: CASSREHGYTF. The chain recombines TRBV2 with TRBJ1-2; a possible D gene is TRBD1 (5 bases). The CDR3 extends over 11 amino acids. Trimming shortened V by 6 bases and J by 6 bases, and 8 bases separated the two germline ends. CDR1 is SNHLY and CDR2 is FYNNEI in the germline V gene. Full variable domain (missing parts from reference TRBV2 and TRBJ1-2): EPEVTQTPSHQVTQMGQEVILRCVPISNHLYFYWYRQILGQKVEFLVSFYNNEISEKSEIFDDQFSVERPDGSNFTLKIRSTKLEDSAMYFCASSREHGYTFGSGTRLTVV.

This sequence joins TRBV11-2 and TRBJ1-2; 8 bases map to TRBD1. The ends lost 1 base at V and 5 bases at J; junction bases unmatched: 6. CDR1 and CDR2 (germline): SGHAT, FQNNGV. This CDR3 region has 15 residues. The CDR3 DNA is TGTGCCAGCAGCTTAGGTATGGACAGGGCGTATGGCTACACCTTC. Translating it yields CASSLGMDRAYGYTF.

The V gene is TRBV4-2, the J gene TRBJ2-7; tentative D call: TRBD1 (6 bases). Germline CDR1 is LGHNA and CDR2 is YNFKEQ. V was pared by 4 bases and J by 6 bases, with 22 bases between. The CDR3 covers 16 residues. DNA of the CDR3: TGTGCCAGCAGCCCCCTCTCCCGGGACATCAATGGCGAGCAGTACTTC. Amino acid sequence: CASSPLSRDINGEQYF.

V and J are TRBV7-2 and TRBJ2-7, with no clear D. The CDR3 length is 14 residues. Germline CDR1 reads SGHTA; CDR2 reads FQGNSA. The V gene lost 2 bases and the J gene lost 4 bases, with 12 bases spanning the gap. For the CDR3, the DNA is TGTGCCAGCAGCTTAACCCCAGCGATTTACGAGCAGTACTTC. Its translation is CASSLTPAIYEQYF.

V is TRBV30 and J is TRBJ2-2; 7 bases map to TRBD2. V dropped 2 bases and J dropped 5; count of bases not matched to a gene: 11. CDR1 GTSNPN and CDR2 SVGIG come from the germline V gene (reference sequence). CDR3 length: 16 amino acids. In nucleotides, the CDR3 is TGTGCCTGGAGTATATTCGCGGCCGGGGGGACCGGGGAGCTGTTTTTT. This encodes CAWSIFAAGGTGELFF.

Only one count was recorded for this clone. The CDR3 region is CASSLEGAAGNQPQHF. In nucleotides, the CDR3 is TGTGCCAGCAGTCTTGAGGGGGCCGCGGGTAATCAGCCCCAGCATTTT. The rearrangement uses TRBV2 and TRBJ1-5; 7 positions match TRBD1. V trimming: 5 bases; J trimming: 4 bases; junction bases outside the gene matches: 11. Germline lookup yields CDR1 SNHLY and CDR2 FYNNEI. CDR3 length: 16 amino acids. The complete variable domain, with remaining parts taken from reference TRBV2 and TRBJ1-5, reads EPEVTQTPSHQVTQMGQEVILRCVPISNHLYFYWYRQILGQKVEFLVSFYNNEISEKSEIFDDQFSVERPDGSNFTLKIRSTKLEDSAMYFCASSLEGAAGNQPQHFGDGTRLSIL.